A single sample gave rise to the 9 T cell receptor beta chains below, sequenced in a study of OX40 agonist ivuxolimab in advanced cancers. This table comes from immunoSEQ multiplex PCR, and its TCRdb copy is limited to in-frame clones, with some not included. The table includes 70,000 to 95,000 clones, approximately 91% detected once. This specimen was CD4+ or CD8+ T cells sorted from blood, taken in a trial of the OX40 agonist ivuxolimab. The receptors here all came from an adult with an advanced solid tumor such as melanoma, head and neck, liver or kidney cancer.

The CDR3 DNA is TGTGCCAGCAGCTTAGATTGGGTGGCTTCGGGCAATCAGCCCCAGCATTTT. As protein: CASSLDWVASGNQPQHF. The rearrangement uses TRBV7-8 and TRBJ1-5; D gene ambiguous. The CDR3 loop spans 17 amino acids. The ends were cut back, 1 base at V and 2 bases at J, with 15 bases in the middle. Germline V gene data show CDR1 as SGHVS and CDR2 as FQNEAQ.

V and J are TRBV5-4 and TRBJ2-5; the match to TRBD2 covers 15 bases. Losses at the gene ends were 0 bases for V and 9 bases for J; bases not matched to a gene: 12. This CDR3 is 18 amino acids long. CDR1 is SGHNT and CDR2 is YYREEE in the germline V gene (reference sequence). In DNA form, the CDR3 reads TGTGCCAGCAGCTTGGGTGGACTAGCGGGAGGGCCAATTGCGGCCCAGTACTTC. This codes for CASSLGGLAGGPIAAQYF.

This clone was detected only a few times. J is TRBJ2-1 and V is TRBV9; 7 bases match TRBD2. The CDR3 loop spans 14 amino acids. Germline CDR1 and CDR2: SGDLS and YYNGEE. The junction had 7 bases not matched to a gene; V was cut back by 2 bases and J by 8 bases. CDR3 in DNA: TGTGCCAGCAGCGTTGGACTAGATTACGATGAGCAGTTCTTC. Translating gives CASSVGLDYDEQFF.

This sequence joins TRBV7-9 and TRBJ2-3, with 7 positions matching TRBD2. The CDR3 loop spans 15 amino acids. CDR1 and CDR2 from the germline V gene are SEHNR and FQNEAQ (reference sequence). V was clipped by 5 bases and J by 0 bases; unmatched bases: 5. As DNA, the CDR3 is TGTGCCAGCAGCCTCCGACTAGCAAGCACAGATACGCAGTATTTT. This encodes CASSLRLASTDTQYF.

CDR3 in amino acids: CASSPGGSQDAFF. CDR3 sequence (DNA): TGTGCCAGCTCCCCGGGGGGTTCTCAGGACGCTTTCTTT. The rearrangement uses TRBV18 and TRBJ1-1, with D possibly TRBD1 on 5 matching bases. Germline-derived CDR1 and CDR2 are KGHSH and LQKENI. The CDR3 sequence is 13 residues long. Between the trimmed V and J ends, which lost 6 bases and 11 bases, there was a span of 19 bases.

The chain joins TRBV25-1 to TRBJ2-1; tentatively, D is TRBD2 (5 bases). The CDR3 spans 14 residues. V shed 2 bases and J shed 7 bases, with 12 bases lying between them. Per germline, CDR1 MGHDK and CDR2 SYGVNS. The CDR3 DNA sequence: TGTGCCAGCAGTGAAACTAGGGTTTCAAATGAGCAGTTCTTC. Amino acids: CASSETRVSNEQFF. The entire variable domain, with the rest obtained from reference TRBV25-1 and TRBJ2-1, is as follows: EADIYQTPRYLVIGTGKKITLECSQTMGHDKMYWYQQDPGMELHLIHYSYGVNSTEKGDLSSESTVSRIRTEHFPLTLESARPSHTSQYLCASSETRVSNEQFFGPGTRLTVL.

The CDR3 nucleotides are TGTGCCAGCAGTCCCGAACGGACTAGTTCCCGACGGGAGCAGTTCTTC. Amino acids: CASSPERTSSRREQFF. The chain combines TRBV27 with TRBJ2-1, with TRBD2 matching over 7 bases. CDR1 is MNHEY, CDR2 SMNVEV, per germline (reference sequence). The V and J ends lost 5 bases and 10 bases, in that order; junction bases with no gene match: 17. This CDR3 is built from 16 residues.

The V and J genes are TRBV5-6 and TRBJ1-3; possible D gene TRBD1, 5 bases. CDR1 and CDR2 (germline): SGHDT, YYEEEE. V was shortened by 0 bases and J by 2 bases, with 6 bases between the two germline ends. This CDR3 region has 14 residues. The CDR3 loop reads CASSLDRTGNTIYF. CDR3 bases: TGTGCCAGCAGCTTGGACAGGACTGGAAACACCATATATTTT.

The CDR3 region is CAISETRANRDKAYEQYF. Here the CDR3 DNA reads TGTGCCATCAGTGAGACACGGGCGAACCGGGACAAGGCCTACGAGCAGTACTTC. The gene calls are TRBV10-3 and TRBJ2-7; maybe TRBD1 (6 bases). Trimming shortened V by 2 bases and J by 2 bases, and 22 bases separated the two germline ends. This CDR3 has 18 residues. CDR1 is ENHRY and CDR2 is SYGVKD in the germline V gene.